The 13 T cell receptor beta chains listed next were all sequenced from one sample in a study of T cells in Graves' hyperthyroidism and ophthalmopathy. RNA transcripts yielded amplified TCR beta CDR3 regions. Carried out on the TCR CDR3, a first-round RT-PCR used the HTBI primer set. From the multiplex PCR reads, TCRdb called clonotypes with MiXCR, one entry per CDR3 protein. The sample carries 480,000 or so distinct CDR3 sequences, roughly 45% recorded once. What was sequenced was peripheral blood or thyroid tissue (not recorded which). The receptor set was obtained from an adult woman with Graves' disease, either hyperthyroidism or ophthalmopathy (not recorded which).

This clonotype was observed at least ten times. CDR3 coding DNA: TGTGCCAGCAGCGTTCCGGGACAGTACCGACCCTACGAGCAGTACTTC. Translating gives CASSVPGQYRPYEQYF. The chain carries TRBV9 and TRBJ2-7; 7 bases match TRBD1. Germline CDR1 and CDR2: SGDLS and YYNGEE. The V segment lost 2 bases and the J segment 2 bases; nucleotides outside the gene matches: 10. The CDR3 has 16 residues.

V gene TRBV7-9 combines with J gene TRBJ1-2, with D maybe TRBD1 (5 bases). The germline V gene has CDR1 SEHNR and CDR2 FQNEAQ (reference sequence). This CDR3 spans 14 amino acids. Deletions cut 3 bases from V and 8 bases from J, with 16 bases between. CDR3 in DNA: TGTGCCAGCAGCTTGGGGACGGGCCCGATGGGCTACACCTTC. It translates to CASSLGTGPMGYTF.

Only one count was recorded for this clonotype. The gene calls are TRBV10-3 and TRBJ1-5, with D maybe TRBD1 (5 bases). Between the trimmed V and J ends, which lost 10 bases and 4 bases, there was a span of 17 bases. The CDR3 covers 14 residues. CDR1 ENHRY and CDR2 SYGVKD come from the germline V gene. DNA of the CDR3: TGTGCCACCTCAACAGGAGTCCCGAATCAGCCCCAGCATTTT. This translates into CATSTGVPNQPQHF.

This clonotype turned up a few times. The gene calls are TRBV28 and TRBJ2-5; TRBD2 might be the D (5 bases). CDR3 length: 14 residues. Germline-derived CDR1 and CDR2 are MDHEN and SYDVKM. Trimming took 2 bases from V and 5 from J, leaving 12 bases between them. The CDR3 sequence is CASSLSGPRETQYF. The CDR3 DNA reads TGTGCCAGCAGTTTAAGCGGACCCCGGGAGACCCAGTACTTC.

Points on this clonotype: The germline gene is not matched at one end of the junction; a read error may be the cause. This sequence joins TRBV7-2 and TRBJ2-1; 8 bases align to TRBD2. The CDR3 runs to 12 residues. Germline values: CDR1 SGHTA, CDR2 FQGNSA. CDR3: CASSQGLVLEIF. In nucleotides, the CDR3 is TGTGCCAGCAGCCAGGGACTAGTTTTGGAGATCTTC.

As concerns this clonotype: This may arise from a read error, as a much more abundant clone is one base away. J is TRBJ1-5 and V is TRBV7-8; D gene uncertain. The CDR3 has 15 residues. CDR1 and CDR2 from the germline V gene are SGHVS and FQNEAQ. Trimming shortened V by 1 base and J by 0 bases, and 7 bases separated the two germline ends. Here the CDR3 reads CASSLGQLSNQPQHF. CDR3 bases: TGTGCCAGCAGCTTAGGTCAGCTTAGCAATCAGCCCCAGCATTTT. The entire variable domain, with the rest obtained from reference TRBV7-8 and TRBJ1-5, is as follows: GAGVSQSPRYKVAKRGQDVALRCDPISGHVSLFWYQQALGQGPEFLTYFQNEAQLDKSGLPSDRFFAERPEGSVSTLKIQRTQQEDSAVYLCASSLGQLSNQPQHFGDGTRLSIL.

The chain employs TRBV9 and TRBJ2-2; D is unclear. The CDR3 is 13 residues long. The germline V gene encodes CDR1 SGDLS and CDR2 YYNGEE. The V end was cut by 1 base, the J end by 7 bases, with 8 bases between. CDR3 in amino acids: CASSVSGIGELFF. The CDR3 DNA is TGTGCCAGCAGCGTATCTGGGATCGGGGAGCTGTTTTTT.

As for this clonotype: A much more abundant neighbour one base away suggests this may be a read error. The chain is built from TRBV20-1 and TRBJ2-2; 9 nucleotides line up with TRBD2. This CDR3 has 14 residues. CDR1 and CDR2 from the germline V gene are DFQATT and SNEGSKA (reference sequence). With 6 bases clipped from V and 4 bases from J, the junction kept 6 bases outside the gene matches. The CDR3 here is CSAEGSGGTGELFF. CDR3 nucleotides: TGCAGTGCCGAGGGTAGCGGGGGCACCGGGGAGCTGTTTTTT.

The V and J genes are TRBV20-1 and TRBJ1-2; the D gene is possibly TRBD1 (6 bases). CDR1 and CDR2 (germline): DFQATT, SNEGSKA (reference sequence). V was trimmed by 5 bases and J by 4 bases, leaving 14 bases between them. The CDR3 is 13 residues long. CDR3 nucleotide sequence: TGCAGTGCTTATACCCGGGACATCTATGGCTACACCTTC. Translated: CSAYTRDIYGYTF.

The rearrangement joins TRBV5-6 to TRBJ1-3; D call uncertain. The CDR3 runs 14 residues. V gave up 4 bases and J gave up 4 bases, with 12 bases separating them. Germline values: CDR1 SGHDT, CDR2 YYEEEE. CDR3 nucleotides: TGTGCCAGCAGCCTACGAATGGGAGGAAACACCATATATTTT. Its protein is CASSLRMGGNTIYF.

The V gene is TRBV29-1, the J gene TRBJ1-5, with D unclear. The germline gives CDR1 SQVTM, CDR2 ANQGSEA. Trimming shortened V by 4 bases and J by 0 bases, and 13 bases separated the two germline ends. The CDR3 contains 15 residues. The CDR3: CSVVLVGSSNQPQHF. Here the CDR3 DNA reads TGCAGCGTTGTTTTAGTAGGGAGTAGCAATCAGCCCCAGCATTTT.

This chain links TRBV7-9 with TRBJ1-1, with D possibly being TRBD1 (5 bases). Trimming left V 5 bases short and J 5 bases short, with 15 bases between. This CDR3 is built from 14 residues. The V gene's germline CDR1 is SEHNR and CDR2 FQNEAQ (reference sequence). CDR3 nucleotide sequence: TGTGCCAGCAGCCACGACCAGGGTTGGACTGAAGCTTTCTTT. This codes for CASSHDQGWTEAFF.

The V call is TRBV10-3, the J call TRBJ2-7, with 8 bases identical to TRBD2. This CDR3 region has 15 residues. Germline CDR1 and CDR2: ENHRY and SYGVKD. V trimming: 3 bases; J trimming: 0 bases; junction bases outside the gene matches: 4. CDR3 residues: CAISEGTRRSYEQYF. CDR3 coding DNA: TGTGCCATCAGTGAAGGGACTAGGCGCTCCTACGAGCAGTACTTC.